This note documents a single T cell receptor (beta chain) sequence. Antigen specificity is unknown. A read error is the likely source, as a far larger clone sits one nucleotide away. Given the absence of the conserved phenylalanine or tryptophan at the CDR3 end, a read error is likely. The entry originates in a study of regulatory T cells in long-lasting Graves disease. General observations from the study: When disease was persistent, TRBV28, TRBJ1-2 and TRBJ2-5 were the favored segments.

This sample's time point: newly diagnosed GD, antithyroid drugs for less than 3 months. Preparation of the TCR library used RNA extracted from PBMCs. Trimming took off 6 bases at V and 2 bases at J, with 14 bases between the two ends. The CDR3 is 15 residues long. From germline, CDR1 is SGHTA and CDR2 FQGNSA. For TCR beta, libraries came from iRepertoire HTBI primers and Arm-PCR of CDR3 regions. TCRdb independently ran MiXCR on the multiplex PCR reads; one entry per CDR3 protein. The top ten clones hold about 12% of a sample with 200,000 to 250,000 distinct CDR3 sequences, approximately 19% of them seen once. These data were also reused for a study on T cells in Graves' hyperthyroidism and ophthalmopathy. This second study says: Before onset, ophthalmopathy was predicted by the model a median 6.5 months earlier.

The sequence derives from a woman aged 30 to 39 with Graves disease. The chain links TRBV7-2 to TRBJ2-1; D possibly corresponds to TRBD2 (6 bases). Here the sequenced sample was peripheral blood mononuclear cells (PBMCs), taken at new diagnosis, from a patient treated with antithyroid drugs. The CDR3 sequence: CASSEERAPYNEQFS. The CDR3 DNA sequence: TGTGCCAGCAGTGAGGAGCGGGCCCCCTACAATGAGCAGTTCTCC.